This is a list of T cell receptor beta chains from one sample in a study of T cells after yellow fever vaccination. TCRdb re-called the 5' RACE reads with MiXCR, one entry per CDR3 protein. This sample carries some 260,000 distinct CDR3 sequences, around 5.2% of them seen once, and the ten largest clones take around 3.5%. The sample consisted of CD4+ T cells sorted from PBMCs, taken on the day of the yellow fever booster vaccination. The receptors were gathered from a man between 18 and 29 years old who received the YFV17D yellow fever vaccine. CDR3s include the opening cysteine and the closing phenylalanine or tryptophan. Fields, in order: J gene, D gene, V gene, clone size, CDR3 DNA, CDR3 protein. A D gene is named only where the DNA matches it firmly. Only part of the rows carry a size: once, few, many, or a class if the clone is expanded.

TRBJ2-3 . TRBV7-2 many TGTGCCAGCAGCTTAGCGGGGGGCACAGATACGCAGTATTTT CASSLAGGTDTQYF
TRBJ2-2 . TRBV20-1 few TGCAGTGCTAGGTTTCCGGGACTGAACACCGGGGAGCTGTTTTTT CSARFPGLNTGELFF
TRBJ1-5 TRBD1 TRBV30 . TGTGCCTGGAGCGGGACAGACAGTCTGCCCCAGCATTTT CAWSGTDSLPQHF
TRBJ2-3 . TRBV7-2 many TGTGCCAGCAGCTTAGTGGGCCGATTAGATACGCAGTATTTT CASSLVGRLDTQYF
TRBJ2-7 TRBD1 TRBV5-1 few TGCGCCAGCAGCTCGGGACAGGGGGCCGCTTACGAGCAGTACTTC CASSSGQGAAYEQYF
TRBJ2-7 TRBD1 TRBV12-3/TRBV12-4 many TGTGCCAGCAGTTTAGTAAACAGGGGCTACGAGCAGTACTTC CASSLVNRGYEQYF
TRBJ1-6 . TRBV11-2 few TGTGCCAGCGGATTAGACAGACCCGGTACTTATAATTCACCCCTCCACTTT CASGLDRPGTYNSPLHF
TRBJ2-2 . TRBV7-3 many TGTGCCAGCAGCTCCTCCAGGGCAGGGGCCCCCGGGGAGCTGTTTTTT CASSSSRAGAPGELFF
TRBJ2-2 . TRBV11-2 many TGTGCCAGCAGCTTAGTAGCCCCGACCGGGGAGCTGTTTTTT CASSLVAPTGELFF
TRBJ2-5 . TRBV7-2 many TGTGCCAGCAGCTTAGGGAGACAGTCGGAGACCCAGTACTTC CASSLGRQSETQYF